These T cell receptor beta chains were read from a single sample in a study of T cell repertoires in cytomegalovirus infection. Their target antigens are unknown. TCRdb independently ran MiXCR on the reads; one entry per CDR3 protein. The data show some 350,000 distinct CDR3 sequences, with around 29% seen just once and 15% to 20% held by the top ten. The sequencing used cultured PBMCs, collected from culture after CMV antigen stimulation. The receptor set was obtained from a human donor in good health (CMV status not recorded). Some clones in this sample may be carry-over from other donors' samples. The CDR3 runs from the conserved cysteine through the conserved F or W. Each record gives: V gene, D gene, clone size, J gene, CDR3 DNA, CDR3 protein. A D gene is named only where the DNA matches it firmly. Clone size appears in some rows only: once, few, many, or a class for an expanded clone.

TRBV27,TRBD1,few,TRBJ1-6,TGTGCCAGCAAACTGCAGGGGGCTTTCTATAATTCACCCCTCCACTTT,CASKLQGAFYNSPLHF
TRBV27,-,-,TRBJ1-6,TGTGCCAGCAAGAGGATAACAGGGTCCTATTCACCCCTCCACTTT,CASKRITGSYSPLHF
TRBV12-3/TRBV12-4,-,-,TRBJ1-1,TGTGCCAGCAGTTCCCGACAGACCCGGACGAGCACTGAAGCTTTCTTT,CASSSRQTRTSTEAFF
TRBV10-3,-,-,TRBJ2-7,TGTGCCATCAGTGAGTCGACTCGGACCTACGAGCAGTACTTC,CAISESTRTYEQYF
TRBV12-3/TRBV12-4,TRBD1,few,TRBJ1-5,TGTGCCAGCAGTCTTGGGACAGCGGGACGTCAGCCCCAGCATTTT,CASSLGTAGRQPQHF
TRBV19,-,-,TRBJ2-1,TGTGCCAGTAGACAGGCCGGAAATGAGCAGTTCTTC,CASRQAGNEQFF
TRBV20-1,TRBD2,few,TRBJ2-1,TGCAGTGCTAGAGACCCACGGGAGGCCTACAATGAGCAGTTCTTC,CSARDPREAYNEQFF
TRBV19,TRBD2,-,TRBJ2-1,TGTGCCAGTAGTATTAGCGGGAGCTCCTACAATGAGCAGTTCTTC,CASSISGSSYNEQFF
TRBV4-2,-,many,TRBJ1-6,TGTGCCAGCAGCCAAGATCGCCAGCGGGATAGGGTTAGCAATTCACCCCTCCACTTT,CASSQDRQRDRVSNSPLHF
TRBV20-1,-,-,TRBJ1-3,TGCAGTGCTAGAGCTATGGGGTCCCCTGGAAACACCATATATTTT,CSARAMGSPGNTIYF
TRBV15,TRBD1,-,TRBJ1-1,TGTGCCACCAGCAGAGGGGCGGGCAGGGGGAAAGGAATGAACACTGAAGCTTTCTTT,CATSRGAGRGKGMNTEAFF
TRBV28,TRBD2,-,TRBJ2-1,TGTGCCAGCAGTTTAAGTGGTGGACTAGCGGCCTACAATGAGCAGTTCTTC,CASSLSGGLAAYNEQFF
TRBV6-2/TRBV6-3,TRBD1,few,TRBJ1-1,TGTGCCAGCAGATACCGGGACAGGGGCCGGAACACTGAAGCTTTCTTT,CASRYRDRGRNTEAFF
TRBV7-2,-,-,TRBJ1-2,TGTGCCAGCAGCTTATTCGGGGCAGTAGAAGGCTACACCTTC,CASSLFGAVEGYTF
TRBV7-2,-,-,TRBJ2-3,TGTGCCAGCCGCCGGATAGCGGCAGATACGCAGTATTTT,CASRRIAADTQYF
TRBV12-3/TRBV12-4,TRBD2,once,TRBJ2-1,TGTGCCAGCAGTTGGGACTACCACAATGAGCAGTTCTTC,CASSWDYHNEQFF
TRBV2,-,-,TRBJ2-6,TGTGCCAGCAGGCCAATAGGCGGCTCTGGGGCCAACGTCCTGACTTTC,CASRPIGGSGANVLTF
TRBV7-8,-,many,TRBJ2-1,TGTGCCAGCAGCCTAAGTAGTATGGGCCCCTACAATGAGCAGTTCTTC,CASSLSSMGPYNEQFF
TRBV24-1,TRBD1,few,TRBJ2-2,TGTGCCACCACCGGGGGGACAGGGGGGACCGGGGAGCTGTTTTTT,CATTGGTGGTGELFF
TRBV7-8,-,many,TRBJ2-2,TGTGCCAGCAGCTTAGTGTCCCCAGGAAACACCGGGGAGCTGTTTTTT,CASSLVSPGNTGELFF
TRBV7-9,-,once,TRBJ1-4,TGTGCCAGCAGCTTAGGACTAGGGTTTACAACTAATGAAAAACTGTTTTTT,CASSLGLGFTTNEKLFF
TRBV28,-,few,TRBJ2-5,TGTGCCAGCACCGGGGGCAGGGGGACCCAGTACTTC,CASTGGRGTQYF
TRBV7-9,TRBD1,few,TRBJ2-7,TGTGCCAGCAGTTCCCTTAGGGGACAGGGGGCATTAACGGCCTACGAGCAGTACTTC,CASSSLRGQGALTAYEQYF
TRBV7-9,-,few,TRBJ2-1,TGTGCCAGCAGCTTAGCGCTCCGAATTGAGCAGTTCTTC,CASSLALRIEQFF
TRBV7-7,-,-,TRBJ2-1,TGTGCTAGCAGCTCTCTTAGGAACAATGAGCAGTTCTTC,CASSSLRNNEQFF
TRBV10-3,-,once,TRBJ1-1,TGTGCCATTAACGATGGACCAGGAGAGAACACTGAAGCTTTCTTT,CAINDGPGENTEAFF